This entry lists 4 T cell receptor beta chains sequenced from one sample in a study of T-cell memory formation after mild COVID-19. MiXCR was run by TCRdb on the 5' RACE reads, yielding one entry per CDR3 protein. This table has about 400,000 distinct CDR3 sequences, roughly a quarter appearing once. What was sequenced was PBMCs or a T cell subset sorted from them (not recorded which). The source is an adult woman who had mild COVID-19 (a few samples of this study predate the infection). Cell type and time point are not known.

The rearrangement uses TRBV6-2 or TRBV6-3 and TRBJ2-2, with 7 nucleotides matching TRBD1. V shed 5 bases, J shed 1 base, and the junction held 7 bases outside the gene matches. The germline CDR1 and CDR2 sequences are MNHEY and SVGEGT. The CDR3 is made up of 16 amino acids. The CDR3 reads CASSHLQGKNTGELFF. The DNA for the CDR3 is TGTGCCAGCAGTCACCTACAGGGGAAGAACACCGGGGAGCTGTTTTTT.

This clonotype has a single count. This sequence joins TRBV30 and TRBJ2-7; the D gene is possibly TRBD1 (5 bases). The CDR3 has 12 amino acids. Germline CDR1 is GTSNPN and CDR2 is SVGIG (reference sequence). V was trimmed by 1 base and J by 1 base, leaving 5 bases between them. CDR3 residues: CAWSGQSYEQYF. The DNA for the CDR3 is TGTGCCTGGAGTGGACAGTCCTACGAGCAGTACTTC.

The chain links TRBV10-3 to TRBJ2-3; 13 bases are shared with TRBD2. The V gene's germline CDR1 is ENHRY and CDR2 SYGVKD. V lost 1 base to trimming and J lost 3 bases; unmatched junction nucleotides: 13. This CDR3 spans 20 amino acids. The CDR3 reads CAISEFISPGLAGSTDTQYF. Written as DNA, the CDR3 is TGTGCCATCAGTGAGTTCATTTCTCCGGGACTAGCGGGGTCGACAGATACGCAGTATTTT.

The chain is built from TRBV12-3 or TRBV12-4 and TRBJ2-3; tentatively, D is TRBD2 (5 bases). Trimming removed 6 bases at V and 3 bases at J, with 22 bases between. CDR3 length: 17 residues. The CDR3 loop reads CASSSWPSPRGTDTQYF. In DNA form, the CDR3 reads TGTGCCAGCAGCTCCTGGCCTAGCCCCAGAGGTACAGATACGCAGTATTTT.